These 29 T cell receptor beta chains were sequenced from one sample in a study of blood T cell repertoires in COVID-19. The assay was immunoSEQ multiplex PCR, and TCRdb's table has in-frame clones only and misses some. The sample records about 270,000 clones, 82% being singletons. What was sequenced was peripheral blood. The receptors here all came from a woman under 30 with acute or convalescent COVID-19.

The chain couples TRBV5-6 to TRBJ1-2, with D unclear. The CDR3 totals 13 residues. Germline V gene data show CDR1 as SGHDT and CDR2 as YYEEEE. V shed 1 base and J shed 1 base, with 5 bases lying between them. CDR3: CASSLKLNYGYTF. CDR3 bases: TGTGCCAGCAGCTTGAAACTTAACTATGGCTACACCTTC. The variable domain in full, completed from reference TRBV5-6 and TRBJ1-2, reads DAGVTQSPTHLIKTRGQQVTLRCSPKSGHDTVSWYQQALGQGPQFIFQYYEEEERQRGNFPDRFSGHQFPNYSSELNVNALLLGDSALYLCASSLKLNYGYTFGSGTRLTVV.

The V call is TRBV2, the J call TRBJ2-5, with TRBD2 matching 9 bases. V was clipped by 3 bases and J by 1 base; unmatched bases: 6. Germline V CDR1 and CDR2: SNHLY, FYNNEI. The CDR3 has 16 residues. The DNA for the CDR3 is TGTGCCAGCAGTGAGTGGGAGCGGGAGGCCCAAGAGACCCAGTACTTC. This sequence encodes CASSEWEREAQETQYF.

This clone was seen a single time. The V and J genes are TRBV14 and TRBJ1-1; weak D call: TRBD1 (6 bases). The V gene lost 0 bases and the J gene lost 3 bases, with 17 bases spanning the gap. Germline CDR1 SGHDN, CDR2 FVKESK. CDR3 length equals 17 residues. The CDR3 loop reads CASSQDGEQGMDTEAFF. The CDR3 nucleotides are TGTGCCAGCAGCCAAGATGGGGAACAGGGTATGGACACTGAAGCTTTCTTT.

This clone appeared a single time. The rearrangement links TRBV6-5 to TRBJ2-2; TRBD2 aligns across 8 bases. CDR3 length: 14 amino acids. The ends lost 5 bases at V and 3 bases at J; junction bases unmatched: 2. Germline V gene lookup returns CDR1 MNHEY and CDR2 SVGAGI. CDR3 amino acids: CASSRAGDTGELFF. The CDR3 DNA is TGTGCCAGCAGTCGAGCGGGAGACACCGGGGAGCTGTTTTTT.

The chain links TRBV12-3 or TRBV12-4 to TRBJ1-5; TRBD1 aligns across 7 bases. The CDR3 totals 13 residues. The junction had 5 bases not matched to a gene; V was cut back by 6 bases and J by 6 bases. CDR3 DNA: TGTGCCAGCAGCCTGACAGGGAGTCAGCCCCAGCATTTT. Encoded protein: CASSLTGSQPQHF.

The chain combines TRBV5-6 with TRBJ2-7; 9 bases are a match to TRBD1. Germline V gene data show CDR1 as SGHDT and CDR2 as YYEEEE. The length of the CDR3 is 15 residues. With V trimmed by 5 bases and J by 3 bases, 9 bases remained unmatched. This CDR3 is CASRAGTGRLYEQYF. CDR3 nucleotides: TGTGCCAGCAGGGCCGGGACAGGGCGTCTCTACGAGCAGTACTTC.

The V call is TRBV6-4, the J call TRBJ1-4; 8 bases are shared with TRBD1. Germline lookup yields CDR1 MRHNA and CDR2 SNTAGT. The length of the CDR3 is 16 residues. The ends lost 9 bases at V and 7 bases at J; junction bases unmatched: 16. The CDR3 nucleotides are TGTGCCAGAACCTTTCGACAGGGGAGCGGGGCTGAAAAACTGTTTTTT. Its protein product is CARTFRQGSGAEKLFF.

J is TRBJ2-7 and V is TRBV19; D ambiguous. The germline V and J ends were trimmed by 2 bases and 1 base, with 9 bases remaining between them. Germline V gene lookup returns CDR1 LNHDA and CDR2 SQIVND (reference sequence). The CDR3 loop spans 14 amino acids. The CDR3 DNA follows: TGTGCCAGTAGTATATATGCGGAATCCTACGAGCAGTACTTC. This codes for CASSIYAESYEQYF.

V and J are TRBV4-2 and TRBJ1-2, with no clear D. Germline CDR1 and CDR2: LGHNA and YNFKEQ. V was trimmed by 0 bases and J by 8 bases, leaving 16 bases between them. The CDR3 is made up of 15 amino acids. CDR3 in amino acids: CASSQDLTGGRGYTF. CDR3 nucleotide sequence: TGTGCCAGCAGCCAAGATCTGACGGGAGGCAGGGGCTACACCTTC.

The chain links TRBV5-8 to TRBJ1-2; TRBD1 is a possible D gene (5 bases). Per germline, CDR1 SGHTS and CDR2 YDEGEE. The CDR3 covers 14 residues. V was cut by 4 bases and J by 4 bases, with 14 bases left in between. This CDR3 reads CASSSRARPYGYTF. CDR3 DNA: TGTGCCAGCAGCAGCAGGGCCCGACCCTATGGCTACACCTTC.

CDR3 nucleotide sequence: TGTGCCAGCAGCTCAACAGGGTTTTCACCCCTCCACTTT. Translation: CASSSTGFSPLHF. The chain has TRBV6-5 and TRBJ1-6; D is possibly TRBD1 (6 bases). From germline, CDR1 is MNHEY and CDR2 SVGAGI. The CDR3 runs 13 residues. V dropped 6 bases and J dropped 9 bases, with 12 bases sitting between them.

The gene calls are TRBV5-6 and TRBJ2-7, with D tentatively TRBD1 (6 bases). CDR1 and CDR2 (germline): SGHDT, YYEEEE. The V end lost 0 bases, the J end lost 2 bases, and 9 bases lay between the germline ends. The CDR3 contains 14 residues. Here the CDR3 DNA reads TGTGCCAGCAGCTTGGTGACAGGAACCTACGAGCAGTACTTC. Translated: CASSLVTGTYEQYF.

The genes are TRBV3-1 (or the pseudogene TRBV3-2) and TRBJ2-7; a weak D match, TRBD2 (6 bases). Between the trimmed V and J ends, which lost 0 bases and 3 bases, there was a span of 12 bases. This CDR3 is 15 amino acids long. Germline-derived CDR1 and CDR2 are LGHDT and YNNKEL (reference sequence). CDR3 protein: CASSQDRGGVYEQYF. The CDR3 DNA sequence: TGTGCCAGCAGCCAAGATCGTGGCGGGGTCTACGAGCAGTACTTC.

This clone was detected a few times. The chain has TRBV4-2 and TRBJ2-5; 7 nucleotides line up with TRBD2. The V segment lost 1 base and the J segment 2 bases; nucleotides outside the gene matches: 16. Germline CDR1 and CDR2: LGHNA and YNFKEQ. CDR3 length: 19 residues. The CDR3 reads CASSQGGLGGRTGQETQYF. DNA of the CDR3: TGTGCCAGCAGCCAAGGGGGGTTAGGCGGGAGAACGGGTCAAGAGACCCAGTACTTC.

This clone has at least ten counts. The chain recombines TRBV6-5 with TRBJ1-1; 9 positions match TRBD1. V dropped 6 bases and J dropped 11; count of bases not matched to a gene: 7. Per germline, CDR1 MNHEY and CDR2 SVGAGI. The CDR3 spans 12 residues. This CDR3 reads CASSGTGSRAFF. Here the CDR3 DNA reads TGTGCCAGCAGCGGGACAGGGAGTAGGGCTTTCTTT.

The CDR3 bases are TGTGCCAGCAGTTACGGGGCGAGCACAGATACGCAGTATTTT. It specifies CASSYGASTDTQYF. The J gene is TRBJ2-3, the V gene TRBV6-5; a weak D match, TRBD1 (5 bases). Trimming pared 2 bases from V and 0 bases from J, leaving 6 bases between. This CDR3 is 14 amino acids long. The germline V gene encodes CDR1 MNHEY and CDR2 SVGAGI.

This clone was seen only a few times. The chain couples TRBV3-1 (or the pseudogene TRBV3-2) to TRBJ2-7, with D possibly being TRBD2 (6 bases). Trimming removed 4 bases at V and 2 bases at J, with 15 bases between. The CDR3 is 15 amino acids. Germline V CDR1 and CDR2: LGHDT, YNNKEL (reference sequence). CDR3 bases: TGTGCCAGCAGCCCCTCGGGGGTACTTACCTACGAGCAGTACTTC. This gives the protein CASSPSGVLTYEQYF.

This clone was seen more than once but under ten times. The chain combines TRBV6-4 with TRBJ1-5; TRBD1 matches 8 bases. This CDR3 region has 19 residues. Germline V gives CDR1 MRHNA, CDR2 SNTAGT. Germline trimming cut 2 bases from V and 7 bases from J; bases unmatched to any gene: 19. CDR3 in DNA: TGTGCCAGCAGTGACCCCATCGGTAGGGACAGGAGGGCTAGGCAGCCCCAGCATTTT. As protein: CASSDPIGRDRRARQPQHF.

The V gene is TRBV19, the J gene TRBJ2-3; a weak D match, TRBD1 (5 bases). This CDR3 is 16 amino acids long. Trimming shortened V by 4 bases and J by 2 bases, and 16 bases separated the two germline ends. Looked up from germline, CDR1 is LNHDA and CDR2 is SQIVND (reference sequence). CDR3 sequence: CASSKGIGAYTDTQYF. The CDR3 DNA reads as TGTGCCAGTAGTAAGGGGATTGGGGCCTACACAGATACGCAGTATTTT.

This chain uses TRBV5-4 with TRBJ2-7; TRBD1 matches 10 bases. This CDR3 is 14 amino acids long. Losses at the gene ends were 3 bases for V and 3 bases for J; bases not matched to a gene: 3. Germline loops: CDR1 SGHNT, CDR2 YYREEE (reference sequence). The CDR3, as DNA: TGTGCCAGCAGCTGGGACAGGGGAGGCTACGAGCAGTACTTC. Amino acid sequence: CASSWDRGGYEQYF.

CDR3 DNA sequence: TGTGCCAGCAGTGAGGTCGGACTAGCGGGAGTTGAGCAGTTCTTC. It translates to CASSEVGLAGVEQFF. V and J are TRBV2 and TRBJ2-1; 13 bases align to TRBD2. CDR1 and CDR2 (germline): SNHLY, FYNNEI. The CDR3 loop spans 15 amino acids. Trimming took 3 bases from V and 9 from J; bases not matched to a gene: 5. The complete variable domain, with remaining parts taken from reference TRBV2 and TRBJ2-1, reads EPEVTQTPSHQVTQMGQEVILRCVPISNHLYFYWYRQILGQKVEFLVSFYNNEISEKSEIFDDQFSVERPDGSNFTLKIRSTKLEDSAMYFCASSEVGLAGVEQFFGPGTRLTVL.

The chain uses TRBV29-1 and TRBJ2-1; perhaps TRBD2 as D (5 bases). This CDR3 region has 15 residues. The V end was cut by 6 bases, the J end by 4 bases, with 19 bases between. Germline CDR1 SQVTM, CDR2 ANQGSEA. CDR3 DNA: TGCAGCGTCACCGGGGAAGACTTAAGATACAATGAGCAGTTCTTC. It translates to CSVTGEDLRYNEQFF.

The V gene is TRBV24-1, the J gene TRBJ2-2; 10 bases fit TRBD2. The CDR3 totals 14 residues. Germline V gives CDR1 KGHDR, CDR2 SFDVKD. Losses at the gene ends were 6 bases for V and 4 bases for J; bases not matched to a gene: 1. CDR3 sequence reads: CATSLAGATGELFF. The CDR3 DNA is TGTGCCACCAGTCTAGCGGGAGCCACCGGGGAGCTGTTTTTT.

In this sample, this clone turned up a few times. The genes are TRBV6-1 and TRBJ1-2; 7 nucleotides align to TRBD1. The CDR3 extends over 15 amino acids. The V gene's germline CDR1 is MNHNS and CDR2 SASEGT. V dropped 2 bases and J dropped 7; count of bases not matched to a gene: 10. The DNA of the CDR3 is TGTGCCAGCAGTGAACAGGGGGGAAGGACCTCTGGCTACACCTTC. Translated: CASSEQGGRTSGYTF.

The rearrangement uses TRBV4-1 and TRBJ2-3; 8 nucleotides match TRBD1. This CDR3 is built from 14 residues. CDR1 is MGHRA, CDR2 YSYEKL, per germline. Germline trimming cut 1 base from V and 5 bases from J; bases unmatched to any gene: 2. As DNA, the CDR3 is TGCGCCAGCAGCCAAGGGGACAGGCAAGATACGCAGTATTTT. The encoded protein is CASSQGDRQDTQYF.

The chain has TRBV9 and TRBJ2-3; 15 bases are a match to TRBD2. This CDR3 has 18 residues. In germline, CDR1 is SGDLS, CDR2 YYNGEE. J lost 3 bases, V lost 2 bases, and 7 bases had no gene match. The CDR3 bases are TGTGCCAGCAGCGTCGGGACTAGCGGGAGGAGTGCTACAGATACGCAGTATTTT. This gives the protein CASSVGTSGRSATDTQYF.

J is TRBJ2-7 and V is TRBV11-2, with TRBD1 matching 8 bases. J gave up 3 bases and V 1 base, and 8 bases lay outside the gene matches. Per the germline V gene, CDR1 is SGHAT and CDR2 is FQNNGV. The CDR3 runs 16 residues. CDR3 loop: CASSLVAGTGLYEQYF. CDR3 nucleotide sequence: TGTGCCAGCAGCTTAGTAGCCGGGACAGGCCTCTACGAGCAGTACTTC.

The chain has TRBV11-2 and TRBJ1-1; the D gene is possibly TRBD1 (5 bases). V lost 4 bases, J lost 5 bases, and 11 bases lay in between. Germline CDR1 is SGHAT and CDR2 is FQNNGV. This CDR3 region has 13 residues. The chain's CDR3 is CASSSQAGTEAFF. The CDR3 DNA follows: TGTGCCAGCAGCTCACAAGCAGGGACTGAAGCTTTCTTT.

The V and J genes are TRBV7-3 and TRBJ1-1; a possible D gene is TRBD1 (5 bases). Trimming pared 5 bases from V and 3 bases from J, leaving 13 bases between. The V gene's germline CDR1 is SGHTA and CDR2 FQGTGA. This CDR3 has 14 residues. CDR3 sequence: CASSPQGAYTEAFF. The CDR3 DNA follows: TGTGCCAGCAGCCCCCAGGGTGCATACACTGAAGCTTTCTTT.